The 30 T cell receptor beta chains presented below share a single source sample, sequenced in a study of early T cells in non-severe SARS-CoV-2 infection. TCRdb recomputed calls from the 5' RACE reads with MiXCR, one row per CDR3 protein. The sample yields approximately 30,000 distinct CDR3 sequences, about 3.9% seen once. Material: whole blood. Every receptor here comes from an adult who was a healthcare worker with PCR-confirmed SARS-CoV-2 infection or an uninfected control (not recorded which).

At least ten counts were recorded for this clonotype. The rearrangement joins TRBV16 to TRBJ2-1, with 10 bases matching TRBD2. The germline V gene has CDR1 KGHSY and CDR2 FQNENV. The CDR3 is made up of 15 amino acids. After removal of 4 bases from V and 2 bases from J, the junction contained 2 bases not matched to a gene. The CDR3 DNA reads TGTGCCAGCAGCCGGACTAGCGGCCCCTACAATGAGCAGTTCTTC. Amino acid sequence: CASSRTSGPYNEQFF.

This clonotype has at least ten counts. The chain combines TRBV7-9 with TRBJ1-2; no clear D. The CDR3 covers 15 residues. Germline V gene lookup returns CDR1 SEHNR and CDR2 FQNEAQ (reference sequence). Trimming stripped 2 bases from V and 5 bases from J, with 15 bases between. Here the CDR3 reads CASSLSNPAGYGYTF. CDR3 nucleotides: TGTGCCAGCAGCTTATCTAATCCAGCGGGATATGGCTACACCTTC.

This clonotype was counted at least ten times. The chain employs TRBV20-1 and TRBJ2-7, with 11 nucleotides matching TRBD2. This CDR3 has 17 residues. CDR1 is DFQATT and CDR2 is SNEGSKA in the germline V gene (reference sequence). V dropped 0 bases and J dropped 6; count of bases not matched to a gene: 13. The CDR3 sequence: CSARDLDSGRAAGEQYF. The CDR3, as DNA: TGCAGTGCTAGAGATCTGGATAGCGGGAGGGCCGCGGGCGAGCAGTACTTC.

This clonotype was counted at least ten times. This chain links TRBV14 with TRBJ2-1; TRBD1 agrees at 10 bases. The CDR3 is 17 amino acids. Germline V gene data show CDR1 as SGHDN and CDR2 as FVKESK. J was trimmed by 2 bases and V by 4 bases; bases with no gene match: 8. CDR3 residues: CASSPPTGTGAYNEQFF. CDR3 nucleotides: TGTGCCAGCAGCCCTCCAACCGGGACAGGGGCCTACAATGAGCAGTTCTTC.

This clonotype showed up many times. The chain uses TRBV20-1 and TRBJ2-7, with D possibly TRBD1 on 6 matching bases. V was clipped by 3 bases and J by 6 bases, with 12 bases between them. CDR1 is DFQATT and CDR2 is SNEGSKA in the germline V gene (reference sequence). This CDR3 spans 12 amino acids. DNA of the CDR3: TGCAGTGCTAGCTACAGGGTGGGCGAGCAGTACTTC. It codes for CSASYRVGEQYF.

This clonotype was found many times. The CDR3 here is CASSSSAPRGSNYGYTF. DNA for the CDR3: TGCGCCAGCAGCTCCTCGGCCCCCAGGGGTTCCAACTATGGCTACACCTTC. This rearrangement joins TRBV5-1 to TRBJ1-2, with D possibly TRBD1 on 6 matching bases. V was trimmed by 3 bases and J by 2 bases, leaving 20 bases between them. The germline V gene encodes CDR1 SGHRS and CDR2 YFSETQ. The CDR3 sequence is 17 residues long.

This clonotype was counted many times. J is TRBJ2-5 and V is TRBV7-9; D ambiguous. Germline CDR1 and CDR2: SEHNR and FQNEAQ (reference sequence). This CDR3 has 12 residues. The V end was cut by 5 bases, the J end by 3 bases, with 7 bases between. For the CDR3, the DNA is TGTGCCAGCAGCAAGGGCGAAGAGACCCAGTACTTC. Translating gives CASSKGEETQYF. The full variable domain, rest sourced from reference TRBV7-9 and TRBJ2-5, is DTGVSQNPRHKITKRGQNVTFRCDPISEHNRLYWYRQTLGQGPEFLTYFQNEAQLEKSRLLSDRFSAERPKGSFSTLEIQRTEQGDSAMYLCASSKGEETQYFGPGTRLLVL.

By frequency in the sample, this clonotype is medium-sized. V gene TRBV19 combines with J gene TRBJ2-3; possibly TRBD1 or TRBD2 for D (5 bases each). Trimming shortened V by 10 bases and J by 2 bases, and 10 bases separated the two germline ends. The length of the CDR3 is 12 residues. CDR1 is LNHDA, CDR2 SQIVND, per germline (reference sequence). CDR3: CATEGPTDTQYF. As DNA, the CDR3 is TGTGCCACCGAGGGGCCCACAGATACGCAGTATTTT.

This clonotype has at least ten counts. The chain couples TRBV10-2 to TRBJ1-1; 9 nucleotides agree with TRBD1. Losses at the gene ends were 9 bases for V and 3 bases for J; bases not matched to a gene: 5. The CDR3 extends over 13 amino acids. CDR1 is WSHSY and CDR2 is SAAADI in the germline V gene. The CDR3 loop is CASRTGAYTEAFF. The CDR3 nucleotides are TGCGCCAGTCGGACAGGGGCTTACACTGAAGCTTTCTTT.

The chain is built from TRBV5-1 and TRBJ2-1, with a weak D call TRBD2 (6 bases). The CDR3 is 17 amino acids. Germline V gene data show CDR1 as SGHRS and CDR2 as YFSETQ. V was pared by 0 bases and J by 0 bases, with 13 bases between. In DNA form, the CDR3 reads TGCGCCAGCAGCTTGGGCCCAAGCGGGTCCTCCTACAATGAGCAGTTCTTC. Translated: CASSLGPSGSSYNEQFF.

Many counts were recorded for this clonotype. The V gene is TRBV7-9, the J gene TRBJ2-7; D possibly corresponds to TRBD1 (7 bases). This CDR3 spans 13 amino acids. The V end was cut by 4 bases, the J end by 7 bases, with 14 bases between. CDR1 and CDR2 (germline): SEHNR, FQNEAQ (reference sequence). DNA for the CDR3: TGTGCCAGCAGCTGGAGGGACAGCTGGGAGCAGTACTTC. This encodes CASSWRDSWEQYF.

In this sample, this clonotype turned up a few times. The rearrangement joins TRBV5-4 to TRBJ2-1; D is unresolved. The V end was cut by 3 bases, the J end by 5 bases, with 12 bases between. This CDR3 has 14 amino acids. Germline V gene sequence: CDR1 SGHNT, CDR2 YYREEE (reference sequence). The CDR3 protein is CASSSQVFDNEQFF. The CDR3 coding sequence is TGTGCCAGCAGCTCTCAGGTTTTTGACAATGAGCAGTTCTTC.

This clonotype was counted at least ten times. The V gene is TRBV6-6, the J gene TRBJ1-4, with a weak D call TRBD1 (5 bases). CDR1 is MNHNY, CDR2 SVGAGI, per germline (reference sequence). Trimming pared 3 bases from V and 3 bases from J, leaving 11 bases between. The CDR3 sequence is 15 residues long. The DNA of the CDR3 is TGTGCCAGCAGTTATGGGGGGGGTTCTAATGAAAAACTGTTTTTT. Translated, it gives CASSYGGGSNEKLFF.

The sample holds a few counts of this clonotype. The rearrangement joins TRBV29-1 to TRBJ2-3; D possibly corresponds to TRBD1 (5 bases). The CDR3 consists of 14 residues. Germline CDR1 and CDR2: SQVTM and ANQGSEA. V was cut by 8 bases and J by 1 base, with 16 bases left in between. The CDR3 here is CSIKVRVGTDTQYF. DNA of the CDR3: TGCAGCATCAAAGTCAGGGTCGGCACAGATACGCAGTATTTT.

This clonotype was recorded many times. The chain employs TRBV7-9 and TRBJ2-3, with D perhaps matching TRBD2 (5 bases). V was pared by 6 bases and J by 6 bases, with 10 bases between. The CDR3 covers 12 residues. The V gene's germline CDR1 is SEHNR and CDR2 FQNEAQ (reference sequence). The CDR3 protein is CASRGPGDTQYF. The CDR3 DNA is TGTGCCAGCAGAGGGCCGGGGGATACGCAGTATTTT.

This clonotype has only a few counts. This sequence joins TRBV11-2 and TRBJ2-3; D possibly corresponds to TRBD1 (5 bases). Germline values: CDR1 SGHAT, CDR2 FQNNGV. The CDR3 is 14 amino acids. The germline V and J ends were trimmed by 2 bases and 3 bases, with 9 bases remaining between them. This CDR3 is CASSLNRQTDTQYF. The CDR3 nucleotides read TGTGCCAGCAGCTTAAACAGACAGACAGATACGCAGTATTTT.

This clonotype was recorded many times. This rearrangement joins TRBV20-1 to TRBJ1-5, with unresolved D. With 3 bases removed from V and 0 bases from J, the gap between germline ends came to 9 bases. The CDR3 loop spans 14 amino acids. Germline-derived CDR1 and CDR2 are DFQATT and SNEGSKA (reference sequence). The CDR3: CSASESYSNQPQHF. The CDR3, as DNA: TGCAGTGCTAGTGAGAGCTATAGCAATCAGCCCCAGCATTTT.

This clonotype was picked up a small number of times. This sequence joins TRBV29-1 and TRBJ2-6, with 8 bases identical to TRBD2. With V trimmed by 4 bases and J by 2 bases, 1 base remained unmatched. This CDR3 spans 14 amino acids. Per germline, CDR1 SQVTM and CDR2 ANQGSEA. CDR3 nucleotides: TGCAGCGTTGCGGGAGGGACTGGGGCCAACGTCCTGACTTTC. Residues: CSVAGGTGANVLTF.

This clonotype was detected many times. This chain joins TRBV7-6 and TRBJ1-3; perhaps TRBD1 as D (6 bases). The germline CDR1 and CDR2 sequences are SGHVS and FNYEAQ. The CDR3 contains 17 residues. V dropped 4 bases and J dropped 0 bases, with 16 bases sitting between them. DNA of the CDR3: TGTGCCAGCAGCTCTCACCCAGGGGACGCCTCTGGAAACACCATATATTTT. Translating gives CASSSHPGDASGNTIYF.

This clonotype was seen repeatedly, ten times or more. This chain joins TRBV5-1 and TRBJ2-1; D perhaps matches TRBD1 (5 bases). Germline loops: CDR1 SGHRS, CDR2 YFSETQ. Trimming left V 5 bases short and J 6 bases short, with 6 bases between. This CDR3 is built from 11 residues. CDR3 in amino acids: CASSGANEQFF. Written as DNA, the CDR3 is TGCGCCAGCAGTGGGGCCAATGAGCAGTTCTTC.

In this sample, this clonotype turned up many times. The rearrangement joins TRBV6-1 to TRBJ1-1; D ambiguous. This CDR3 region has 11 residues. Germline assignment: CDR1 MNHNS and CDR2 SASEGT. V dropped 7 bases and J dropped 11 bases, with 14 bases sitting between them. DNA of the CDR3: TGTGCCAGCACTTATAGTGCGGCGGCTTTCTTT. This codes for CASTYSAAAFF.

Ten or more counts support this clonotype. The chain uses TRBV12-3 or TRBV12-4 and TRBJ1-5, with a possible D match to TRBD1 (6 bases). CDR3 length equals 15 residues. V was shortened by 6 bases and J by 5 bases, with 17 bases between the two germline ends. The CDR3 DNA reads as TGTGCCAGCAGACCACAGACAGGTTCCCATCAGCCCCAGCATTTT. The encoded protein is CASRPQTGSHQPQHF.

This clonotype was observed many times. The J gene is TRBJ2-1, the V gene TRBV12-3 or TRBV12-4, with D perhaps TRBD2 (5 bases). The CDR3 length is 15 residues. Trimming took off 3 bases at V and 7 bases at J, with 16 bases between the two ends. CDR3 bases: TGTGCCAGCAGTTTTCGGCCTGGTGGAGGAAATGAGCAGTTCTTC. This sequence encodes CASSFRPGGGNEQFF.

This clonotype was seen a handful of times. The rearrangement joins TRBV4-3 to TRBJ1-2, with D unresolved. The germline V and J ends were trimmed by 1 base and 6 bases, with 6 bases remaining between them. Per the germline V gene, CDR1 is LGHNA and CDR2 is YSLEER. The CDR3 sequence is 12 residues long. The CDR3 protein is CASSQAEDGYTF. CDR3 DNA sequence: TGCGCCAGCAGCCAAGCAGAGGATGGCTACACCTTC.

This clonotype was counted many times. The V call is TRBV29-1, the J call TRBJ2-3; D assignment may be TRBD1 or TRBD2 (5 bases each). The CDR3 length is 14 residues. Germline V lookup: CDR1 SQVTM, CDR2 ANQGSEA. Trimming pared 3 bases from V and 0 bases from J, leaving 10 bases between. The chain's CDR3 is CSVDWGPSTDTQYF. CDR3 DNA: TGCAGCGTTGATTGGGGACCGAGCACAGATACGCAGTATTTT.

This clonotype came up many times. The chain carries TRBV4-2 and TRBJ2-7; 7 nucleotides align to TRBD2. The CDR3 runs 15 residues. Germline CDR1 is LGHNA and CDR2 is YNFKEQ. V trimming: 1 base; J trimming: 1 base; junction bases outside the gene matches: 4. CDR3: CASSQAGDYSYEQYF. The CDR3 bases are TGTGCCAGCAGCCAAGCTGGGGACTATTCCTACGAGCAGTACTTC.

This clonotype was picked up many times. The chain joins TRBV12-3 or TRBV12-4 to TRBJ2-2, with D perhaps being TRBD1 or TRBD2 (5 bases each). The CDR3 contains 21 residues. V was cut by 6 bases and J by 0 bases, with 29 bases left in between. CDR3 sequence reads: CASSHPPGTGPKISNTGELFF. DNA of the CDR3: TGTGCCAGCAGCCACCCTCCGGGGACGGGTCCTAAGATTTCGAACACCGGGGAGCTGTTTTTT.

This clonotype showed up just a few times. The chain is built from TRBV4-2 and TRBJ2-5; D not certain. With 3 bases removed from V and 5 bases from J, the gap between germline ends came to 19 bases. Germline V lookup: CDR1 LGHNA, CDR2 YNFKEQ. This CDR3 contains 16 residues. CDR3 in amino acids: CASSQDEQFGLETQYF. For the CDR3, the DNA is TGTGCCAGCAGCCAGGACGAACAGTTCGGTTTGGAGACCCAGTACTTC.

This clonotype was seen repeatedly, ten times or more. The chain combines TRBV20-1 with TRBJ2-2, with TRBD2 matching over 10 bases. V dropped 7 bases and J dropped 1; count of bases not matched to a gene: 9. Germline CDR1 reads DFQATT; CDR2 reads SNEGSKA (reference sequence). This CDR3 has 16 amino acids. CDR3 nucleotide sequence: TGCAGTGTTTCAAGGAGACTAGCGGGGAACACCGGGGAGCTGTTTTTT. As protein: CSVSRRLAGNTGELFF.

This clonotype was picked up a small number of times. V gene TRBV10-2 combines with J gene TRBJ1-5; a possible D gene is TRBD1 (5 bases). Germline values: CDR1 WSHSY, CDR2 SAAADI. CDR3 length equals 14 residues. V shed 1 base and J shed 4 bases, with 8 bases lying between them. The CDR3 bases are TGCGCCAGCAGTGAGTGGGCAGGGAATCAGCCCCAGCATTTT. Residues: CASSEWAGNQPQHF.